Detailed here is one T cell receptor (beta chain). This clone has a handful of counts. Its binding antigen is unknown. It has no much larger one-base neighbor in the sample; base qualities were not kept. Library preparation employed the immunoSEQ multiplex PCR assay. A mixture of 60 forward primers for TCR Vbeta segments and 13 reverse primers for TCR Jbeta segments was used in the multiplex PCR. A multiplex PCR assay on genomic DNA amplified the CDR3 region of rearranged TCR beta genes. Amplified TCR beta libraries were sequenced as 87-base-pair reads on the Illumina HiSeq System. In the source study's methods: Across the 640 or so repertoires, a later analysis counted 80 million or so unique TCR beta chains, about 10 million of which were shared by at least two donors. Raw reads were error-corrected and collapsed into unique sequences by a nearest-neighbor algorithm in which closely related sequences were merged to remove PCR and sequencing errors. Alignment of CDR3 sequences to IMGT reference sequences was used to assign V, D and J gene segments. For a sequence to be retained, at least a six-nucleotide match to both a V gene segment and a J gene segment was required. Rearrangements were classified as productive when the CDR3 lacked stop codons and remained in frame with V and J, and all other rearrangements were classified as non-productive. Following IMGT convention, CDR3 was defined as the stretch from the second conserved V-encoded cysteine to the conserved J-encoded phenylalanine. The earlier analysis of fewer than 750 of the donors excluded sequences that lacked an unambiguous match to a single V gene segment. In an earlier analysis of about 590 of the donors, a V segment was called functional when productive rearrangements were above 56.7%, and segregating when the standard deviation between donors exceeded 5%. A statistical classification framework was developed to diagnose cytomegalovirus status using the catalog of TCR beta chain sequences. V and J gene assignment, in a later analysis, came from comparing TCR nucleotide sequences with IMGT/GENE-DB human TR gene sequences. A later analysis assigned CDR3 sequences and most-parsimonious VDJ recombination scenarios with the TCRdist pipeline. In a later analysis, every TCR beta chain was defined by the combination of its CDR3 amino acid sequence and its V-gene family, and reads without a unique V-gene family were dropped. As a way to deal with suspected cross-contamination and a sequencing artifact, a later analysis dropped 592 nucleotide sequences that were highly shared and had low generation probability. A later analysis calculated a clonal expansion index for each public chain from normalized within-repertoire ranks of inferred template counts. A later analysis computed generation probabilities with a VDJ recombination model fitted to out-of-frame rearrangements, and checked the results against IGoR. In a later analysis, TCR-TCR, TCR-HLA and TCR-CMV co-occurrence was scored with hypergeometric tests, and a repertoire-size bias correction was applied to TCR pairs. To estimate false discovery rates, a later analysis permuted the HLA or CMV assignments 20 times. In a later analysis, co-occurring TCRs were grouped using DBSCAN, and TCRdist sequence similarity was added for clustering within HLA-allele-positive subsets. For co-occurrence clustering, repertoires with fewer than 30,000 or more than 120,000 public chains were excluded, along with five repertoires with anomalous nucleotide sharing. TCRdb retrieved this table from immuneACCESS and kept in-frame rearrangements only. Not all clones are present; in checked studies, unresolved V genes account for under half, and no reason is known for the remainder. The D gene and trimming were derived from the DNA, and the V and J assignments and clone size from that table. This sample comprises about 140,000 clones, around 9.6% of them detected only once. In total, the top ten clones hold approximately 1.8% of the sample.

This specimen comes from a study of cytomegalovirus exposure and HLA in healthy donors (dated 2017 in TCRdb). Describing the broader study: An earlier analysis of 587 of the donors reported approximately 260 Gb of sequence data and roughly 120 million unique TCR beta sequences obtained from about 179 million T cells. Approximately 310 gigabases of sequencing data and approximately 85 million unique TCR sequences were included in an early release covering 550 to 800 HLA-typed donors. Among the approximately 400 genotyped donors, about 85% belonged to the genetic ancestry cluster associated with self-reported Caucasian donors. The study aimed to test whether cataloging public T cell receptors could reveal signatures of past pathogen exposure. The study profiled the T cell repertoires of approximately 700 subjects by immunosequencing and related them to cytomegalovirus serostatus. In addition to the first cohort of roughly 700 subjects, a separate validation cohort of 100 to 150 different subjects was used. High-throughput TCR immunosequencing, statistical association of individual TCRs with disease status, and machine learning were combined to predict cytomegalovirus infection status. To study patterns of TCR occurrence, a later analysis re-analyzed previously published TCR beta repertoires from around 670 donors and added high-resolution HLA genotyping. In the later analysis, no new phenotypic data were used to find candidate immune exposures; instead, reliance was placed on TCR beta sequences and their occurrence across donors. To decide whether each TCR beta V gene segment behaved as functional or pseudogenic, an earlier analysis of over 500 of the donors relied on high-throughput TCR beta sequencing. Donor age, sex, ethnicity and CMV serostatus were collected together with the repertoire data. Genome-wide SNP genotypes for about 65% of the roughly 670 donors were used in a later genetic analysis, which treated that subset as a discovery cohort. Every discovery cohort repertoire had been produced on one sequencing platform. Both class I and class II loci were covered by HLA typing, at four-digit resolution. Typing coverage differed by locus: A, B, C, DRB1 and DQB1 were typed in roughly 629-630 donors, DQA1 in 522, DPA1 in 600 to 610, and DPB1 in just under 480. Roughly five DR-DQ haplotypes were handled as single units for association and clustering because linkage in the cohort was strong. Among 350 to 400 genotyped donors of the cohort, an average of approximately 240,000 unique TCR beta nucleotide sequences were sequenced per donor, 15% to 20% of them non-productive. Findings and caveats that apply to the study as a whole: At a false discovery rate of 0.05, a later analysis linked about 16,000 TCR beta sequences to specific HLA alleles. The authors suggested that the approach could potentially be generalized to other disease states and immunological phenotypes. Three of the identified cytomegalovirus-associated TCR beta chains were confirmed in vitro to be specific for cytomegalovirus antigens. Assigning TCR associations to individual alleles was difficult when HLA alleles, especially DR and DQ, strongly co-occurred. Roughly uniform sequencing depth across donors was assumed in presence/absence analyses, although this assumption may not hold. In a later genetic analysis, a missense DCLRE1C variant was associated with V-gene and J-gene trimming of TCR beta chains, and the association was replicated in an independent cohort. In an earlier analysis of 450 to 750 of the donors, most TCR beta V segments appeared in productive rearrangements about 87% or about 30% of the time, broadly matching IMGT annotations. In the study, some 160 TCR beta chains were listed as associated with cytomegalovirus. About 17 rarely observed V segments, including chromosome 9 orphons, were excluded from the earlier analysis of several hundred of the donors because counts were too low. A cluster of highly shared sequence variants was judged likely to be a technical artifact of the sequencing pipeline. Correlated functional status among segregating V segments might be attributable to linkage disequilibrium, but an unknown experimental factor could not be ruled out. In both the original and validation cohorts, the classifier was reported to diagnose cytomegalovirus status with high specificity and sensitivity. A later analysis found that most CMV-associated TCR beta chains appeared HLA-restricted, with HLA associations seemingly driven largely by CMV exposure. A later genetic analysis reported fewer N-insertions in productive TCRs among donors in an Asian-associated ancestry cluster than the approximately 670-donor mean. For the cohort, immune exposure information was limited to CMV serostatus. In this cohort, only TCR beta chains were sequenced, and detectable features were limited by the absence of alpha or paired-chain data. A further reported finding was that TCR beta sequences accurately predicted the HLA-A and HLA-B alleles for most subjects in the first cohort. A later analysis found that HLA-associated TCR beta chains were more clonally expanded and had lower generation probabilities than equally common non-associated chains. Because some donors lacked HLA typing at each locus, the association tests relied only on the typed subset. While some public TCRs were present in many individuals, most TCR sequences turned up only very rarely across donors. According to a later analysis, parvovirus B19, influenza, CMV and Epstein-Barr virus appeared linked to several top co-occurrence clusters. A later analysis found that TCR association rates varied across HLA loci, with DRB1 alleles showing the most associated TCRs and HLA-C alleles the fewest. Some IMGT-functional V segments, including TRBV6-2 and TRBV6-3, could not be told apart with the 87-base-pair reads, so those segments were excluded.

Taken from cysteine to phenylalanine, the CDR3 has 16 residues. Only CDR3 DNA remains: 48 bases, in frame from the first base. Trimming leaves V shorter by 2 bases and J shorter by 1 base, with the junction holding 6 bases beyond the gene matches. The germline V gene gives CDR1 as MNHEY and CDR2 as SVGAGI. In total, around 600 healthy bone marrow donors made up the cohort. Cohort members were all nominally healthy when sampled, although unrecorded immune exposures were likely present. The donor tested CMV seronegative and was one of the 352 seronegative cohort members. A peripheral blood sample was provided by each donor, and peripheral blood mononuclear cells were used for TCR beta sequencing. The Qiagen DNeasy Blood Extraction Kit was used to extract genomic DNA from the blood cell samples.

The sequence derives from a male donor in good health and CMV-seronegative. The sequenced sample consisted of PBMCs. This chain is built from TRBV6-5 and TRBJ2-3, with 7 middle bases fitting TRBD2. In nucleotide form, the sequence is TGTGCCAGCAGTTACAGTGGGCTAGCGGGCACAGATACGCAGTATTTT. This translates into CASSYSGLAGTDTQYF.